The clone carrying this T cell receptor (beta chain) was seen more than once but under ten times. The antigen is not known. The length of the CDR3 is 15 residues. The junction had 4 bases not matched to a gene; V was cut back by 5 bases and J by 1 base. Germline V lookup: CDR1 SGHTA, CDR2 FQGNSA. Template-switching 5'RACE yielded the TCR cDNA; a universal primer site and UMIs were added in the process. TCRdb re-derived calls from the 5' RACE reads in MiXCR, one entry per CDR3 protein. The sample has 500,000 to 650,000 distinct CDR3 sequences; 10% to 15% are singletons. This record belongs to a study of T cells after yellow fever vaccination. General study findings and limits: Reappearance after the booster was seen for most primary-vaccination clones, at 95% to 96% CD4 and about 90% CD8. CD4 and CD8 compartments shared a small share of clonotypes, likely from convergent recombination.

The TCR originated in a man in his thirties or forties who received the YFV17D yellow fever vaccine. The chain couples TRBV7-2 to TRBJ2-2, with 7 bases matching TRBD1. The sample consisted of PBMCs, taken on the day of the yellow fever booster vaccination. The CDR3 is CASSDRVKNTGELFF. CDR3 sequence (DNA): TGTGCCAGCAGCGACAGGGTGAAGAACACCGGGGAGCTGTTTTTT.